This paragraph reports one TCR beta chain. Its specificity is not known. This entry belongs to a study of monozygotic twins with inflammatory bowel disease. A template switching step added UMIs, each with a 6-nucleotide sample barcode. TCRdb reanalyzed the 5' RACE reads and collapses them to one entry per CDR3 protein, without DNA. The sample table includes approximately 85,000 distinct CDR3 sequences. The germline gives CDR1 SEHNR, CDR2 FQNEAQ (reference sequence). This CDR3 has 15 residues. Broader study findings: Among twins, concordant and discordant pairs did not differ in repertoire similarity, possibly from limited power. People with IBD had fewer clonotypes in common with others than healthy twins did, especially with disease activity. Discrimination among different T cell subtypes was not achievable.

The TCR sequence derives from a human donor with ulcerative colitis or Crohn's disease, or a healthy co-twin of an affected twin (not recorded which). The J gene is TRBJ2-3, the V gene TRBV7-9; TCRdb's D call of TRBD1 is untestable without DNA. The source material was blood. CDR3 sequence reads: CASSSRTGSADTQYF. The variable domain in full, with the rest retrieved from reference TRBV7-9 and TRBJ2-3, is DTGVSQNPRHKITKRGQNVTFRCDPISEHNRLYWYRQTLGQGPEFLTYFQNEAQLEKSRLLSDRFSAERPKGSFSTLEIQRTEQGDSAMYLCASSSRTGSADTQYFGPGTRLTVL.